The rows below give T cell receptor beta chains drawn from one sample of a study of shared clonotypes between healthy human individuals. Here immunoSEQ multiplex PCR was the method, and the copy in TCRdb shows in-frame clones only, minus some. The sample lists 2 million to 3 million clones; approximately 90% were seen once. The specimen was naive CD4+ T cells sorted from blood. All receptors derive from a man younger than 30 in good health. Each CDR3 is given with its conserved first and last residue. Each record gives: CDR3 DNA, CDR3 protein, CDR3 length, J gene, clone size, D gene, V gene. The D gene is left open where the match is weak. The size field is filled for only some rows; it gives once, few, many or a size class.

TGTGCCAGCTCACCCGGGACAGAAACCTACGGGCAGTACTTC CASSPGTETYGQYF 14 TRBJ2-7 . TRBD1 TRBV18
TGTGCCAGCAGTTACCTCAACCAGCGGGGGGCCAATGAGCAGTTCTTC CASSYLNQRGANEQFF 16 TRBJ2-1 . TRBD2 TRBV6-5
TGTGCCAGCACGACAGGGCGCTCTGGAAACACCATATATTTT CASTTGRSGNTIYF 14 TRBJ1-3 . TRBD1 TRBV2
TGTGCCAGCAGCTTAGCGAGTAACGGACTATCAGCTTTCTTT CASSLASNGLSAFF 14 TRBJ1-1 . . TRBV7-8
TGTGCCTGGAGTGTCAATAAGGGGACCCAGTACTTC CAWSVNKGTQYF 12 TRBJ2-5 . . TRBV30
TGTGCCAGCTCTGGTGCTAGCGGCTCCTACGAGCAGTACTTC CASSGASGSYEQYF 14 TRBJ2-7 . TRBD2 TRBV18
TGTGCCAGCAGTGTTTCAGGGGGCGAATACGAGCAGTACTTC CASSVSGGEYEQYF 14 TRBJ2-7 . TRBD1 TRBV6-1
TGTGCCAGCAGCGGGACAGGGGACGCCACAGAAAATGAAAAACTGTTTTTT CASSGTGDATENEKLFF 17 TRBJ1-4 . TRBD1 TRBV9
TGTGCCAGTAGTAAGTCCGGGTTGAGGGTAAATGAGCAGTTCTTC CASSKSGLRVNEQFF 15 TRBJ2-1 . . TRBV19
TGTGCCAGCAGTTACCGGTGGAACGAGCAGTACTTC CASSYRWNEQYF 12 TRBJ2-7 . . TRBV6-6
TGCGCCAGCACCCAGGGGGGAGGCGGTTCACCCCTCCACTTT CASTQGGGGSPLHF 14 TRBJ1-6 . TRBD1 TRBV5-1
TGTGCCAGCAGTTACCCGACAATTTTCGGGATCAACGAGCAGTACTTC CASSYPTIFGINEQYF 16 TRBJ2-7 few . TRBV6-5
TGTGCCAGCAGCGCCAACACAGATACGCAGTATTTT CASSANTDTQYF 12 TRBJ2-3 . . TRBV7-9
TGTGCCAGCAGCCCAATCGGGAAATTAGATGGCTACACCTTC CASSPIGKLDGYTF 14 TRBJ1-2 . . TRBV5-6
TGTGCCACCAACGGGCCGATCTCCTACGAGCAGTACTTC CATNGPISYEQYF 13 TRBJ2-7 . . TRBV28
TGTGCCTGGAGTCCTTTTTCGGGGGGATCGAACACTGAAGCTTTCTTT CAWSPFSGGSNTEAFF 16 TRBJ1-1 . . TRBV30
TGTGCCAGCAGCCCCGGGACAGAAGGTTCACCCCTCCACTTT CASSPGTEGSPLHF 14 TRBJ1-6 . TRBD1 TRBV9
TGTGCCACCCCGGTCGGCGGGGGGCCGGCAGATACGCAGTATTTT CATPVGGGPADTQYF 15 TRBJ2-3 once TRBD2 TRBV6-1
TGTGCCAGCAGCTTTGACAGGGTCCGCACAGATACGCAGTATTTT CASSFDRVRTDTQYF 15 TRBJ2-3 . TRBD1 TRBV13
TGTGCCAGCGGGCTAGGGACCCAGTACTTC CASGLGTQYF 10 TRBJ2-5 . . TRBV2
TGTGCCAGCACCGAGGGGGGGGAGACCCAGTACTTC CASTEGGETQYF 12 TRBJ2-5 . . TRBV7-6
TGCGCCAGCAGCTTTGCGGGGGCCTACGAGCAGTACTTC CASSFAGAYEQYF 13 TRBJ2-7 . TRBD2 TRBV5-1
TGTGCCATCAGAAATCAACTAGCGGGGTTAGAGACCCAGTACTTC CAIRNQLAGLETQYF 15 TRBJ2-5 once TRBD2 TRBV10-3
TGTGCCAGCAGTGTGACAGGGGCCAACTACGAGCAGTACTTC CASSVTGANYEQYF 14 TRBJ2-7 . TRBD1 TRBV6-1
TGTGCTAGCAGCTTACATCCGGACACTGAAGCTTTCTTT CASSLHPDTEAFF 13 TRBJ1-1 . . TRBV7-7
TGTGCCAGCTCACCGTCCGGGGCTACCTCTGGGGCCAACGTCCTGACTTTC CASSPSGATSGANVLTF 17 TRBJ2-6 . . TRBV18
TGTGCCAGTAGTATGGAATCCTCCTACGAGCAGTACTTC CASSMESSYEQYF 13 TRBJ2-7 once . TRBV19
TGTGCCAGCAGCCTAGTGGGCGGGTACAACGGGGAGCTGTTTTTT CASSLVGGYNGELFF 15 TRBJ2-2 . . TRBV7-9
TGCGCCAGCAGTCAAGACAAAGCGGGAGGGCCCTGCGAGCAGTACTTC CASSQDKAGGPCEQYF 16 TRBJ2-7 . TRBD2 TRBV23-1
TGTGCCATCAGCGATCTAGCTGCCGGGGCCAACGTCCTGACTTTC CAISDLAAGANVLTF 15 TRBJ2-6 . . TRBV10-3
TGTGCCAGTAGTTCAATTGGACTAGCGGGAGTCTTCGATGAGCAGTTCTTC CASSSIGLAGVFDEQFF 17 TRBJ2-1 once TRBD2 TRBV19
TGCAGCGTTGAGGAAGACAGGGCTTTTCAGCCCCAGCATTTT CSVEEDRAFQPQHF 14 TRBJ1-5 . TRBD1 TRBV29-1
TGTGCCAGTAGTATCACCGGGACTGTCGCAACTAACTATGGCTACACCTTC CASSITGTVATNYGYTF 17 TRBJ1-2 . . TRBV19
TGTGCCTGGATTCCGGGGACAGACTATGGCTACACCTTC CAWIPGTDYGYTF 13 TRBJ1-2 few TRBD1 TRBV30
TGTGCCAGCAGTTACTCGAGGGGGACCGGGGAGCTGTTTTTT CASSYSRGTGELFF 14 TRBJ2-2 . . TRBV6-6
TGCGCCAGCAGCTTGAGGGCTAGCGTCTCGAGGACCCAGTACTTC CASSLRASVSRTQYF 15 TRBJ2-5 . . TRBV5-1
TGTGCCAGCAGTGCGGACTGGAGGGAGGGGGATACGCAGTATTTT CASSADWREGDTQYF 15 TRBJ2-3 . TRBD2 TRBV6-5
TGTGCCAGTAGTATTGCTAGAACCCAAGAGACCCAGTACTTC CASSIARTQETQYF 14 TRBJ2-5 . . TRBV19
TGTGCCAGCAGTGACCGGGAAAGGTCTACGCAGTATTTT CASSDRERSTQYF 13 TRBJ2-3 . . TRBV6-4
TGTGCCAGCAGCGACGACAGGGCGGTAGGAGAAAAACTGTTTTTT CASSDDRAVGEKLFF 15 TRBJ1-4 . TRBD1 TRBV7-9
TGTGCCAGCAGCTCCTCGGGACTAGCGGGGGGGCCGGGTGACACGCAGTATTTT CASSSSGLAGGPGDTQYF 18 TRBJ2-3 . TRBD2 TRBV7-9
TGTGCCAGCGACAGGGGGGGCGGCACTGAAGCTTTCTTT CASDRGGGTEAFF 13 TRBJ1-1 . TRBD1 TRBV6-6
TGTGCCAGCAGTTCGCGGACAGCTACCCCGTTCTTC CASSSRTATPFF 12 TRBJ2-1 . . TRBV6-5
TGTGCCAGCAGCTTAGAGGGAGGGGGGGACACTGAAGCTTTCTTT CASSLEGGGDTEAFF 15 TRBJ1-1 . . TRBV9
TGTGCCAGCAGCTTACCCAGGGTTGGGGAAAAACTGTTTTTT CASSLPRVGEKLFF 14 TRBJ1-4 once . TRBV7-9
TGTGCCAGCAGCAGAACTAGCACAGATACGCAGTATTTT CASSRTSTDTQYF 13 TRBJ2-3 . . TRBV21-1
TGCGCCAGCAGCCCGGGGACTAGCGGGAGTAACGAGCAGTACTTC CASSPGTSGSNEQYF 15 TRBJ2-7 . TRBD2 TRBV5-1
TGTGCCAGTAGTATTCTGACAGGGGGGGACACTGAAGCTTTCTTT CASSILTGGDTEAFF 15 TRBJ1-1 . TRBD1 TRBV19
TGTGCCAGTAGTAGGGGGGGGCAAGAGACCCAGTACTTC CASSRGGQETQYF 13 TRBJ2-5 . TRBD2 TRBV19
TGTGCCAGCAGCGCGACAGGGACAGGGAAGGCCGAGCAGTACTTC CASSATGTGKAEQYF 15 TRBJ2-7 . TRBD1 TRBV9
TGCAGTGCTAGTCGGGAATCGCAGTATTTT CSASRESQYF 10 TRBJ2-3 . . TRBV20-1
TGCGCCAGCAGCTACTCAGAACAGGGTTTAGGGGAAAAACTGTTTTTT CASSYSEQGLGEKLFF 16 TRBJ1-4 . . TRBV5-1